This TCR beta chain comes out of a study of post-analysis software for immune sequencing data. This clonotype was seen more than once but under ten times. Its target is not known. Study observations and caveats: Samples made in the same batch grouped tightly together by F measure. A significant reduction in normalized Chao1 diversity was observed in multiple sclerosis patients versus controls. With TRBV5-6, TRBV5-1 and TRBV20-1 included, several TRBV segments were more frequent in patients than in controls.

Included in the TCR beta cDNA libraries were unique molecular identifiers. T cells numbering roughly 0.95 to 10 million yielded a few hundred thousand cDNA molecules. TCRdb fed the PCR reads into MiXCR, producing one record per CDR3 protein. The sample contains 450,000 to 650,000 distinct CDR3 sequences, roughly 47% of which appear only once. V dropped 4 bases and J dropped 0; count of bases not matched to a gene: 6. There are 16 residues in the CDR3. This chain joins TRBV12-3 or TRBV12-4 and TRBJ2-5; 9 positions agree with TRBD2. The source material was blood. This receptor was taken from a girl aged 10 to 17 with multiple sclerosis. CDR3 nucleotides: TGTGCCAGCAGTTCATCCGGGACTAGCAACCAAGAGACCCAGTACTTC. Translated: CASSSSGTSNQETQYF.